These 27 T cell receptor beta chains originate from one sample sequenced in a study of blood T cell repertoires in COVID-19. Sequenced by immunoSEQ multiplex PCR; TCRdb stores in-frame clones only, minus some. The profile shows 100,000 to 150,000 clones, roughly four fifths of them singletons. The sample taken for sequencing was peripheral blood. The receptors were gathered from a man between 60 and 75 years old with acute or convalescent COVID-19.

Concerning this clone itself: At one end, the junction sequence differs from germline, possibly due to a read error. The genes are TRBV7-7 and TRBJ2-5, with a weak D call TRBD1 (6 bases). CDR3 length: 12 residues. The germline V gene has CDR1 SSHAT and CDR2 FNYEAQ (reference sequence). The CDR3 loop is CASSSRGGTQYF. As DNA, the CDR3 is TGTGCTAGCAGCTCCAGGGGTGGGACCCAGTACTTC.

The chain employs TRBV6-5 and TRBJ2-3; 11 nucleotides line up with TRBD2. V was clipped by 6 bases and J by 6 bases; unmatched bases: 5. The length of the CDR3 is 14 residues. Germline CDR1 reads MNHEY; CDR2 reads SVGAGI. The CDR3 sequence is CASSPTSGTDTQYF. The CDR3, as DNA: TGTGCCAGCAGCCCGACTAGCGGGACGGATACGCAGTATTTT.

This clone was recorded a few times. CDR3 in amino acids: CASSTGAWGNQPQHF. DNA for the CDR3: TGTGCCAGCAGTACAGGGGCCTGGGGAAATCAGCCCCAGCATTTT. This chain joins TRBV27 and TRBJ1-5, with 7 bases fitting TRBD1. J was trimmed by 4 bases and V by 5 bases; bases with no gene match: 8. The CDR3 consists of 15 residues. Germline values: CDR1 MNHEY, CDR2 SMNVEV (reference sequence).

CDR3 region: CASSERLAGETNTQYF. The CDR3 DNA sequence: TGTGCCAGCAGTGAGAGATTAGCGGGAGAAACTAATACGCAGTATTTT. The chain uses TRBV2 and TRBJ2-3; 9 nucleotides match TRBD2. J was trimmed by 7 bases and V by 3 bases; bases with no gene match: 11. The CDR3 sequence is 16 residues long. Germline-derived CDR1 and CDR2 are SNHLY and FYNNEI.

The chain employs TRBV2 and TRBJ1-1; maybe TRBD1 (6 bases). The CDR3 sequence is 13 residues long. Germline loops: CDR1 SNHLY, CDR2 FYNNEI. The germline V and J ends were trimmed by 7 bases and 0 bases, with 9 bases remaining between them. CDR3 region: CASTKGVNTEAFF. Here the CDR3 DNA reads TGTGCCAGCACGAAGGGGGTGAACACTGAAGCTTTCTTT.

This chain connects TRBV5-6 to TRBJ1-2; D gene ambiguous. V gave up 4 bases and J gave up 6 bases, with 13 bases separating them. The length of the CDR3 is 13 residues. Germline-derived CDR1 and CDR2 are SGHDT and YYEEEE. CDR3 in DNA: TGTGCCAGCAGCCTCACTCGGGTGGATGGCTACACCTTC. Amino acids: CASSLTRVDGYTF.

This clone turned up a few times. The chain combines TRBV4-1 with TRBJ1-1; D perhaps matches TRBD1 (5 bases). CDR3 length: 17 amino acids. V lost 0 bases to trimming and J lost 4 bases, with 18 bases between them. Germline V gene data show CDR1 as MGHRA and CDR2 as YSYEKL. CDR3 amino acids: CASSQDPPPRAITEAFF. The CDR3 region has the DNA TGCGCCAGCAGCCAAGACCCCCCGCCCAGGGCGATCACTGAAGCTTTCTTT.

This clone came up a few times. V and J are TRBV11-2 and TRBJ2-7; unclear D gene. CDR1 SGHAT and CDR2 FQNNGV come from the germline V gene. Trimming left V 1 base short and J 5 bases short, with 12 bases between. This CDR3 contains 14 residues. In nucleotides, the CDR3 is TGTGCCAGCAGCTTAGTGCGTCGCCCCCACGAGCAGTACTTC. It specifies CASSLVRRPHEQYF.

The rearrangement uses TRBV12-5 and TRBJ1-1, with 7 nucleotides matching TRBD1. Germline CDR1 and CDR2: LGHNT and FRNRAP. The CDR3 has 11 amino acids. Germline trimming cut 5 bases from V and 8 bases from J; bases unmatched to any gene: 2. The CDR3, as DNA: TGTGCTAGTGGTATGGGACAGGAAGCTTTCTTT. It translates to CASGMGQEAFF.

This CDR3 is CASSPTGLGTDTQYF. CDR3 DNA: TGTGCCAGCAGTCCAACAGGGTTGGGCACAGATACGCAGTATTTT. The chain couples TRBV5-4 to TRBJ2-3; maybe TRBD1 (6 bases). Trimming cost V 5 bases and J 1 base, with 14 bases left between them. This CDR3 spans 15 amino acids. In germline, CDR1 is SGHNT, CDR2 YYREEE (reference sequence).

This chain links TRBV18 with TRBJ1-1, with D possibly being TRBD1 (5 bases). The length of the CDR3 is 14 residues. Germline-derived CDR1 and CDR2 are KGHSH and LQKENI. The V end was cut by 6 bases, the J end by 4 bases, with 15 bases between. The CDR3 here is CASSPPGGGTEAFF. CDR3 coding DNA: TGTGCCAGCTCCCCCCCGGGGGGAGGCACTGAAGCTTTCTTT.

V gene TRBV24-1 combines with J gene TRBJ2-2; TRBD1 matches 9 bases. The CDR3 has 15 amino acids. V trimming: 0 bases; J trimming: 10 bases; junction bases outside the gene matches: 5. From germline, CDR1 is KGHDR and CDR2 SFDVKD. This CDR3 is CATSDLNRGREELFF. DNA of the CDR3: TGTGCCACCAGTGATTTGAACAGGGGGCGAGAGGAGCTGTTTTTT.

The chain recombines TRBV2 with TRBJ1-5; 9 bases map to TRBD1. Germline lookup yields CDR1 SNHLY and CDR2 FYNNEI. The CDR3 loop spans 17 amino acids. With 7 bases clipped from V and 7 bases from J, the junction kept 17 bases outside the gene matches. CDR3 loop: CASIRGDREGVRQPQHF. In DNA, the CDR3 is TGTGCCAGCATAAGGGGGGACAGGGAGGGTGTAAGGCAGCCCCAGCATTTT. The entire variable domain, with the rest obtained from reference TRBV2 and TRBJ1-5, is as follows: EPEVTQTPSHQVTQMGQEVILRCVPISNHLYFYWYRQILGQKVEFLVSFYNNEISEKSEIFDDQFSVERPDGSNFTLKIRSTKLEDSAMYFCASIRGDREGVRQPQHFGDGTRLSIL.

The chain couples TRBV28 to TRBJ1-4, with a weak D call TRBD1 (6 bases). There are 15 residues in the CDR3. CDR1 and CDR2 from the germline V gene are MDHEN and SYDVKM. V was clipped by 6 bases and J by 7 bases, with 18 bases between them. CDR3 sequence: CASSPTGGAGEKLFF. The CDR3 bases are TGTGCCAGCAGCCCCACCGGGGGGGCAGGTGAAAAACTGTTTTTT.

The gene calls are TRBV27 and TRBJ2-3, with 7 bases aligning to TRBD2. Germline V gene data show CDR1 as MNHEY and CDR2 as SMNVEV (reference sequence). Unmatched junction bases numbered 16, after V lost 5 bases and J lost 5 bases. This CDR3 is built from 17 residues. DNA for the CDR3: TGTGCCAGCAGTCCCGGCCTTAAACGCGGGGGTAAAGATACGCAGTATTTT. Protein product: CASSPGLKRGGKDTQYF.

The chain recombines TRBV7-9 with TRBJ1-4; 9 bases are a match to TRBD1. This CDR3 spans 14 amino acids. The germline CDR1 and CDR2 sequences are SEHNR and FQNEAQ (reference sequence). The V segment lost 5 bases and the J segment 6 bases; nucleotides outside the gene matches: 4. CDR3 in DNA: TGTGCCAGCAGCCGGGACAGGGTAGATGAAAAACTGTTTTTT. Translated, it gives CASSRDRVDEKLFF.

There are a few counts of this clone. V is TRBV20-1 and J is TRBJ2-7, with D possibly matching TRBD2 (6 bases). V gave up 6 bases and J gave up 8 bases, with 14 bases separating them. The CDR3 runs to 11 residues. In germline, CDR1 is DFQATT, CDR2 SNEGSKA (reference sequence). Here the CDR3 reads CSADADYKQYF. DNA of the CDR3: TGCAGTGCGGACGCGGACTATAAGCAGTACTTC.

The V gene is TRBV5-4, the J gene TRBJ1-1; 12 bases align to TRBD1. The CDR3 totals 16 residues. From germline, CDR1 is SGHNT and CDR2 YYREEE (reference sequence). The J segment lost 5 bases and the V segment lost 4 bases, leaving 9 bases of the junction unmatched. The CDR3 loop is CASSASGTGGWTEAFF. In nucleotides, the CDR3 is TGTGCCAGCAGCGCTAGCGGGACAGGGGGCTGGACTGAAGCTTTCTTT.

This sequence joins TRBV9 and TRBJ2-1; TRBD2 matches at 8 bases. V lost 2 bases, J lost 6 bases, and 1 base stayed unmatched. This CDR3 comprises 13 residues. Germline assignment: CDR1 SGDLS and CDR2 YYNGEE. The CDR3, as DNA: TGTGCCAGCAGCGTCGGGACTAGCAATGAGCAGTTCTTC. Its protein is CASSVGTSNEQFF.

The sample holds one count of this clone. V and J are TRBV2 and TRBJ2-7; the D gene is possibly TRBD1 (5 bases). Trimming took off 4 bases at V and 5 bases at J, with 15 bases between the two ends. The CDR3 is 14 residues long. Germline lookup yields CDR1 SNHLY and CDR2 FYNNEI. CDR3 region: CASSVFQGGDEQYF. The CDR3 DNA is TGTGCCAGCAGTGTATTTCAGGGTGGGGACGAGCAGTACTTC.

J is TRBJ1-1 and V is TRBV6-5, with TRBD1 matching over 10 bases. The germline V gene has CDR1 MNHEY and CDR2 SVGAGI. The CDR3 length is 14 residues. Unmatched junction bases numbered 2, after V lost 6 bases and J lost 1 base. The CDR3 DNA is TGTGCCAGCAGGGGGACAGGGGAGAACACTGAAGCTTTCTTT. It codes for CASRGTGENTEAFF.

The rearrangement joins TRBV2 to TRBJ1-2, with D unclear. This CDR3 comprises 11 residues. Trimming shortened V by 7 bases and J by 6 bases, and 9 bases separated the two germline ends. CDR1 and CDR2 from the germline V gene are SNHLY and FYNNEI. Here the CDR3 DNA reads TGTGCCAGCACCGTTCTTCATGGCTACACCTTC. This gives the protein CASTVLHGYTF.

This sequence joins TRBV5-6 and TRBJ1-1; 7 nucleotides align to TRBD1. The CDR3 loop spans 14 amino acids. Germline V gene sequence: CDR1 SGHDT, CDR2 YYEEEE. Trimming took 2 bases from V and 6 from J; bases not matched to a gene: 7. CDR3 amino acids: CASSFDRVEAEAFF. CDR3 nucleotide sequence: TGTGCCAGCAGCTTCGACAGGGTTGAGGCTGAAGCTTTCTTT.

This chain joins TRBV5-4 and TRBJ2-5, with 7 bases matching TRBD2. The CDR3 runs to 15 residues. The junction had 7 bases not matched to a gene; V was cut back by 0 bases and J by 5 bases. Germline assignment: CDR1 SGHNT and CDR2 YYREEE (reference sequence). DNA of the CDR3: TGTGCCAGCAGCTTGGGGGGCGCGGGAGAGGAGACCCAGTACTTC. Its translation: CASSLGGAGEETQYF. The variable domain in full, completed from reference TRBV5-4 and TRBJ2-5, reads ETGVTQSPTHLIKTRGQQVTLRCSSQSGHNTVSWYQQALGQGPQFIFQYYREEENGRGNFPPRFSGLQFPNYSSELNVNALELDDSALYLCASSLGGAGEETQYFGPGTRLLVL.

V is TRBV4-1 and J is TRBJ2-5; TRBD2 aligns across 8 bases. Germline assignment: CDR1 MGHRA and CDR2 YSYEKL. With V trimmed by 3 bases and J by 3 bases, 15 bases remained unmatched. This CDR3 has 18 residues. CDR3 coding DNA: TGCGCCAGCAGCCAGGATACCGGGACTAGGGGAATGGAAGAGACCCAGTACTTC. Protein sequence: CASSQDTGTRGMEETQYF.

This chain connects TRBV18 to TRBJ1-2; 9 bases agree with TRBD1. The CDR3 totals 13 residues. Per germline, CDR1 KGHSH and CDR2 LQKENI. With V trimmed by 5 bases and J by 5 bases, 3 bases remained unmatched. For the CDR3, the DNA is TGTGCCAGCTCAGATGGACAGGGGTATGGCTACACCTTC. Amino acids: CASSDGQGYGYTF.

Here the CDR3 DNA reads TGCGCCAGCAGCTTTAGCGGGGATCCGGCCCAGTACTTC. Amino acid sequence: CASSFSGDPAQYF. The chain couples TRBV5-1 to TRBJ2-5, with 8 bases lining up with TRBD2. This CDR3 contains 13 residues. CDR1 is SGHRS and CDR2 is YFSETQ in the germline V gene. Germline trimming cut 2 bases from V and 9 bases from J; bases unmatched to any gene: 6.